The 29 T cell receptor beta chains below were found in one sample sequenced in a study of T cell repertoires in cytomegalovirus infection. Each CDR3 protein gets one entry after TCRdb re-called the reads with MiXCR. Of 100,000 to 150,000 distinct CDR3 sequences detected, 20% to 30% appear once; the ten largest clones hold roughly 35%. For these TCRs, the target antigens are not known. Material: PBMCs, sequenced either directly or after in vitro stimulation (not recorded which). The receptors shown here come from a human donor in good health (CMV status not recorded). Some clones in this sample may be carry-over from other donors' samples.

The genes are TRBV4-1 and TRBJ2-1; D may be TRBD1 or TRBD2 (5 bases each). The V gene's germline CDR1 is MGHRA and CDR2 YSYEKL. V was cut by 0 bases and J by 11 bases, with 11 bases left in between. The CDR3 has 13 residues. CDR3 in amino acids: CASSQEAPGQQFF. CDR3 DNA: TGCGCCAGCAGCCAAGAGGCACCGGGACAGCAGTTCTTC.

Many counts were recorded for this clonotype. The rearrangement links TRBV12-3 or TRBV12-4 to TRBJ1-1, with D unclear. The V end lost 3 bases, the J end lost 3 bases, and 8 bases lay between the germline ends. This CDR3 is built from 13 residues. The CDR3 bases are TGTGCCAGCAGTTTCACGAGGGACACTGAAGCTTTCTTT. As protein: CASSFTRDTEAFF.

V and J are TRBV7-9 and TRBJ2-3; weak D call: TRBD1 (6 bases). V was shortened by 5 bases and J by 2 bases, with 14 bases between the two germline ends. This CDR3 is built from 15 residues. CDR1 and CDR2 (germline): SEHNR, FQNEAQ (reference sequence). The CDR3 nucleotides read TGTGCCAGCAGCGTACAGGGACCGGCCACAGATACGCAGTATTTT. Translated, it gives CASSVQGPATDTQYF.

V gene TRBV30 combines with J gene TRBJ2-3; 8 positions match TRBD1. CDR3 length: 14 residues. Trimming removed 5 bases from V and 1 base from J; junction bases left unmatched: 5. The germline gives CDR1 GTSNPN, CDR2 SVGIG (reference sequence). The CDR3 loop reads CAWGPGQGTDTQYF. The CDR3 nucleotides read TGTGCCTGGGGACCGGGACAGGGCACAGATACGCAGTATTTT.

This clonotype was detected a few times. This chain connects TRBV4-1 to TRBJ1-6; 7 bases line up with TRBD1. The CDR3 loop spans 13 amino acids. The V and J ends lost 7 bases and 9 bases, in that order; junction bases with no gene match: 6. Germline-derived CDR1 and CDR2 are MGHRA and YSYEKL. The DNA for the CDR3 is TGCGCCAGCAATACAGGGGTTGGTTCACCCCTCCACTTT. This gives the protein CASNTGVGSPLHF.

This clonotype was detected ten times or more. The chain recombines TRBV7-8 with TRBJ2-1, with a possible D match to TRBD2 (5 bases). The CDR3 is 16 amino acids. CDR1 is SGHVS and CDR2 is FQNEAQ in the germline V gene. Trimming stripped 2 bases from V and 1 base from J, with 12 bases between. The CDR3 region is CASSLFGVQSYNEQFF. The CDR3 bases are TGTGCCAGCAGCTTATTCGGGGTCCAATCCTACAATGAGCAGTTCTTC. Full variable domain (remainder filled in from reference TRBV7-8 and TRBJ2-1): GAGVSQSPRYKVAKRGQDVALRCDPISGHVSLFWYQQALGQGPEFLTYFQNEAQLDKSGLPSDRFFAERPEGSVSTLKIQRTQQEDSAVYLCASSLFGVQSYNEQFFGPGTRLTVL.

This clonotype was found many times. The chain combines TRBV7-8 with TRBJ2-1, with 7 nucleotides matching TRBD1. This CDR3 is built from 17 residues. Per the germline V gene, CDR1 is SGHVS and CDR2 is FQNEAQ. Trimming took 4 bases from V and 10 from J; bases not matched to a gene: 19. CDR3 coding DNA: TGTGCCAGCAGCTCGCACCAGCTATACAACAGGGGAGACGAGCAGTTCTTC. Translating it yields CASSSHQLYNRGDEQFF.

The chain uses TRBV7-3 and TRBJ2-5; D unresolved. Trimming removed 1 base at V and 1 base at J, with 4 bases between. The CDR3 has 13 amino acids. From germline, CDR1 is SGHTA and CDR2 FQGTGA. The chain's CDR3 is CASSLSLQETQYF. Written as DNA, the CDR3 is TGTGCCAGCAGCTTAAGCCTCCAAGAGACCCAGTACTTC. The full variable domain, rest sourced from reference TRBV7-3 and TRBJ2-5, is GAGVSQTPSNKVTEKGKYVELRCDPISGHTALYWYRQSLGQGPEFLIYFQGTGAADDSGLPNDRFFAVRPEGSVSTLKIQRTERGDSAVYLCASSLSLQETQYFGPGTRLLVL.

The rearrangement links TRBV7-6 to TRBJ2-2, with 11 bases matching TRBD2. Trimming took 7 bases from V and 4 from J; bases not matched to a gene: 14. This CDR3 has 18 residues. Per germline, CDR1 SGHVS and CDR2 FNYEAQ. The CDR3 bases are TGTGCCAGCAATTGGCTAGCGGGAGGAGATGTAGGCACCGGGGAGCTGTTTTTT. Translating gives CASNWLAGGDVGTGELFF.

This rearrangement joins TRBV12-3 or TRBV12-4 to TRBJ1-2, with TRBD1 as a possible D gene (5 bases). The CDR3 is 13 amino acids. Trimming took off 5 bases at V and 6 bases at J, with 13 bases between the two ends. The DNA for the CDR3 is TGTGCCAGCAGTCCTACAGGTCCCCATGGCTACACCTTC. This encodes CASSPTGPHGYTF.

This clonotype has more than one count but fewer than ten. The chain recombines TRBV6-2 or TRBV6-3 with TRBJ1-1; 11 nucleotides line up with TRBD1. V dropped 7 bases and J dropped 5; count of bases not matched to a gene: 15. Germline assignment: CDR1 MNHEY and CDR2 SVGEGT. This CDR3 contains 17 residues. The CDR3 nucleotides are TGTGCCAGCACCGGACGGACAGGGGGCGCAAGAATTACTGAAGCTTTCTTT. Encoded protein: CASTGRTGGARITEAFF.

This chain connects TRBV20-1 to TRBJ2-1; D unresolved. V gave up 3 bases and J gave up 4 bases, with 13 bases separating them. Germline lookup yields CDR1 DFQATT and CDR2 SNEGSKA (reference sequence). The CDR3 is 14 residues long. CDR3 sequence (DNA): TGCAGTGCTAGGGCATCTCAGTTTTACAATGAGCAGTTCTTC. This encodes CSARASQFYNEQFF.

The CDR3 loop is CASSSRGGRGSVYEQYV. Written as DNA, the CDR3 is TGTGCCAGCAGCTCCCGTGGCGGGAGGGGTAGTGTGTACGAGCAGTACGTC. The V gene is TRBV7-8, the J gene TRBJ2-7; TRBD2 agrees at 9 bases. Germline V lookup: CDR1 SGHVS, CDR2 FQNEAQ. This CDR3 has 17 amino acids. With 4 bases clipped from V and 4 bases from J, the junction kept 14 bases outside the gene matches.

This clonotype was seen more than once but under ten times. V is TRBV6-5 and J is TRBJ2-1; D is ambiguous. The ends were cut back, 4 bases at V and 4 bases at J, with 17 bases in the middle. The CDR3 totals 16 residues. CDR1 MNHEY and CDR2 SVGAGI come from the germline V gene. The CDR3 DNA reads TGTGCCAGCAGTTCCGTGGACCGATCGAGGTACAATGAGCAGTTCTTC. Protein product: CASSSVDRSRYNEQFF.

This clonotype was observed many times. The rearrangement links TRBV2 to TRBJ2-1; D is perhaps TRBD1 (6 bases). V gave up 5 bases and J gave up 4 bases, with 12 bases separating them. Germline CDR1 is SNHLY and CDR2 is FYNNEI. This CDR3 comprises 14 residues. CDR3 loop: CASSSWTDYNEQFF. CDR3 DNA: TGTGCCAGCAGTAGCTGGACAGATTACAATGAGCAGTTCTTC.

A remark on this clonotype: One junction end does not reproduce the germline sequence, and a read error may be involved. This chain connects TRBV27 to TRBJ2-2; 7 nucleotides agree with TRBD2. CDR3 length: 14 amino acids. Germline-derived CDR1 and CDR2 are MNHEY and SMNVEV (reference sequence). The CDR3 coding sequence is TGTGCCAGCAGTCTGGGAGGGAGAACCGGGGAGCTGATTTTT. This gives the protein CASSLGGRTGELIF.

This chain joins TRBV24-1 and TRBJ2-5; no reliable D call. Germline values: CDR1 KGHDR, CDR2 SFDVKD. The CDR3 totals 11 residues. Trimming removed 5 bases from V and 4 bases from J, with 4 bases in between. Here the CDR3 reads CATSARETQYF. Here the CDR3 DNA reads TGTGCCACCAGTGCCCGAGAGACCCAGTACTTC.

DNA for the CDR3: TGTGCCACCAGTGACCACAGGGGAGGGGGAGAAAACATTCAGTACTTC. Protein: CATSDHRGGGENIQYF. The genes are TRBV24-1 and TRBJ2-4; TRBD1 or TRBD2 may be the D gene (7 bases each). This CDR3 comprises 16 residues. Germline CDR1 is KGHDR and CDR2 is SFDVKD. V dropped 4 bases and J dropped 5 bases, with 17 bases sitting between them.

This clonotype was counted a few times. The chain has TRBV19 and TRBJ1-1; 7 nucleotides align to TRBD1. The CDR3 length is 14 residues. Germline V lookup: CDR1 LNHDA, CDR2 SQIVND (reference sequence). V was pared by 5 bases and J by 1 base, with 4 bases of the junction left unmatched. The DNA of the CDR3 is TGTGCCAGTAGTCCTTGGACAGGGAACACTGAAGCTTTCTTT. This gives the protein CASSPWTGNTEAFF.

This clonotype was detected ten times or more. The chain combines TRBV7-2 with TRBJ2-3, with TRBD2 identical over 9 bases. The CDR3 spans 17 residues. Germline loops: CDR1 SGHTA, CDR2 FQGNSA. J lost 0 bases, V lost 6 bases, and 10 bases had no gene match. The CDR3 DNA sequence: TGTGCCAGCAGACCAGATATAGCGGGAGCCAGCACAGATACGCAGTATTTT. It codes for CASRPDIAGASTDTQYF. Using reference TRBV7-2 and TRBJ2-3 for the parts outside the CDR3, the full variable domain is GAGVSQSPSNKVTEKGKDVELRCDPISGHTALYWYRQSLGQGLEFLIYFQGNSAPDKSGLPSDRFSAERTGGSVSTLTIQRTQQEDSAVYLCASRPDIAGASTDTQYFGPGTRLTVL.

The CDR3 DNA is TGTGCCACCAGTGCGAGCCTCCAGTACACCGGGGAGCTGTTTTTT. Protein: CATSASLQYTGELFF. J is TRBJ2-2 and V is TRBV24-1; D is undetermined. Germline CDR1 reads KGHDR; CDR2 reads SFDVKD. The CDR3 runs 15 residues. V was clipped by 5 bases and J by 3 bases, with 12 bases between them.

The gene calls are TRBV5-1 and TRBJ2-3; no clear D gene. V lost 1 base to trimming and J lost 0 bases, with 12 bases between them. Germline V gene data show CDR1 as SGHRS and CDR2 as YFSETQ. CDR3 size: 16 residues. In DNA, the CDR3 is TGCGCCAGCAGCTTGACGAAAGCCATTAGCACAGATACGCAGTATTTT. Amino acids: CASSLTKAISTDTQYF.

This rearrangement joins TRBV27 to TRBJ2-7, with D perhaps TRBD1 or TRBD2 (5 bases each). The ends were cut back, 5 bases at V and 9 bases at J, with 14 bases in the middle. In germline, CDR1 is MNHEY, CDR2 SMNVEV (reference sequence). The CDR3 is made up of 12 amino acids. The CDR3 sequence is CASSGYIGGQYF. Written as DNA, the CDR3 is TGTGCCAGCAGTGGATACATTGGGGGGCAGTACTTC.

The V call is TRBV7-2, the J call TRBJ1-5; possibly TRBD1 for D (6 bases). There are 17 residues in the CDR3. Trimming took off 2 bases at V and 1 base at J, with 15 bases between the two ends. Germline V gene data show CDR1 as SGHTA and CDR2 as FQGNSA. The CDR3 nucleotides read TGTGCCAGCAGCTTAAAAGGAGCAGGGGTCAGCAATCAGCCCCAGCATTTT. It is translated as CASSLKGAGVSNQPQHF.

The rearrangement joins TRBV7-8 to TRBJ1-6; a possible D gene is TRBD1 (5 bases). CDR1 SGHVS and CDR2 FQNEAQ come from the germline V gene. The CDR3 spans 14 residues. The germline V and J ends were trimmed by 5 bases and 8 bases, with 13 bases remaining between them. The CDR3 here is CASSPRGDDSPLHF. The CDR3 DNA reads as TGTGCCAGCAGCCCACGGGGGGATGATTCACCCCTCCACTTT.

This clonotype has a handful of counts. The rearrangement joins TRBV29-1 to TRBJ2-3; TRBD2 matches 9 bases. The CDR3 runs 15 residues. The germline CDR1 and CDR2 sequences are SQVTM and ANQGSEA. Germline trimming cut 7 bases from V and 2 bases from J; bases unmatched to any gene: 10. CDR3 region: CSATTSGFITDTQYF. The CDR3 nucleotides read TGCAGCGCTACGACTAGCGGATTCATCACAGATACGCAGTATTTT.

V usage is TRBV20-1 and J usage is TRBJ2-2; possibly TRBD2 for D (5 bases). Germline loops: CDR1 DFQATT, CDR2 SNEGSKA (reference sequence). This CDR3 is built from 15 residues. V gave up 0 bases and J gave up 1 base, with 9 bases separating them. The CDR3 region is CSAREGSVNTGELFF. CDR3 bases: TGCAGTGCTAGAGAGGGTAGCGTGAACACCGGGGAGCTGTTTTTT.

The chain carries TRBV18 and TRBJ1-2, with D possibly matching TRBD1 (6 bases). The CDR3 runs 12 residues. Germline values: CDR1 KGHSH, CDR2 LQKENI. V lost 3 bases and J 8 bases, leaving 10 bases between the germline ends. The CDR3 coding sequence is TGTGCCAGCTCACCTAGGGGGTCCGGCTACACCTTC. Translating gives CASSPRGSGYTF.

There are a few counts of this clonotype. The J gene is TRBJ2-7, the V gene TRBV7-2; 9 positions match TRBD1. Per the germline V gene, CDR1 is SGHTA and CDR2 is FQGNSA. The CDR3 has 16 residues. Trimming at V came to 5 bases and at J to 0 bases, leaving 8 bases not matched to a gene. The CDR3 sequence is CASSANRDRASYEQYF. The DNA for the CDR3 is TGTGCCAGCAGCGCAAACCGGGACAGGGCCTCCTACGAGCAGTACTTC.